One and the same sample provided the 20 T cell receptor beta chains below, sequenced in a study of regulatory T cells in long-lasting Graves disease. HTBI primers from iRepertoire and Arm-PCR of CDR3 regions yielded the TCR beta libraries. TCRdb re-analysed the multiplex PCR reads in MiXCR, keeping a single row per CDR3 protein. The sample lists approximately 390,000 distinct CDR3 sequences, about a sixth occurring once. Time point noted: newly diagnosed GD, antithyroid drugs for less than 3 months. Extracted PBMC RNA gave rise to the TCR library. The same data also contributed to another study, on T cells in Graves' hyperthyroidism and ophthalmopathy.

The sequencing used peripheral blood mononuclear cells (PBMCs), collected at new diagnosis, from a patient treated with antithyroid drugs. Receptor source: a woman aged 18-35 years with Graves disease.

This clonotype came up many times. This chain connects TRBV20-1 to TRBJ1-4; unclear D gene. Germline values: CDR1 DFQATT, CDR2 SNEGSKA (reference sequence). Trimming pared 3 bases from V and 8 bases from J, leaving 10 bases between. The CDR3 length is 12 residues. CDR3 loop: CSASLGGEKLFF. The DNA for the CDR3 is TGCAGTGCTAGTCTAGGTGGGGAAAAACTGTTTTTT.

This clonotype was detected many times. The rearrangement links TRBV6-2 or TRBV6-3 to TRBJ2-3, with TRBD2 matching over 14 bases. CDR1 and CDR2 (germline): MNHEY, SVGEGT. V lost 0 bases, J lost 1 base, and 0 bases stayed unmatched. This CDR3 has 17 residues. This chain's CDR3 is CASSYSGLAGGTDTQYF. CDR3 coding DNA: TGTGCCAGCAGTTACTCGGGACTAGCGGGAGGCACAGATACGCAGTATTTT.

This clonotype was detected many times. The CDR3 nucleotides are TGTGCCTGGAGTACGACAGGGACCGGGGAGCTGTTTTTT. This sequence encodes CAWSTTGTGELFF. This chain links TRBV30 with TRBJ2-2; TRBD1 matches at 7 bases. After removal of 2 bases from V and 5 bases from J, the junction contained 2 bases not matched to a gene. This CDR3 region has 13 residues. Germline V gene sequence: CDR1 GTSNPN, CDR2 SVGIG (reference sequence).

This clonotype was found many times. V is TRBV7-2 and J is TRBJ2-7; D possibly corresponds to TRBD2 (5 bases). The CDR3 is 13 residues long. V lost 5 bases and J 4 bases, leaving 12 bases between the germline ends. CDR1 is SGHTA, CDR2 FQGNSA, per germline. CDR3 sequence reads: CASSRRWGYEQYF. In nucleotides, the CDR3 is TGTGCCAGCAGCCGGAGGTGGGGTTACGAGCAGTACTTC.

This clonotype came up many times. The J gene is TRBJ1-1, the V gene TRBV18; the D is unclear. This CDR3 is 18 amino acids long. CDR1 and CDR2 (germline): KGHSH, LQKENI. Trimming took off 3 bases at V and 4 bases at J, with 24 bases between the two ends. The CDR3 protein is CASSPHSWVGGRRTEAFF. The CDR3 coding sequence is TGTGCCAGCTCACCCCATTCATGGGTTGGCGGTAGACGCACTGAAGCTTTCTTT.

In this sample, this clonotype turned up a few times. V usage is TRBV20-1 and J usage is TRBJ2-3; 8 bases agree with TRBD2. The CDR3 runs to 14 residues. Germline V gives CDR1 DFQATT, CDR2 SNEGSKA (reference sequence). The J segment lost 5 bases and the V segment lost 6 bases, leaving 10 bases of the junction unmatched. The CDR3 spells CSAITGGRLDTQYF. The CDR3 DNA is TGCAGTGCGATAACGGGGGGGCGTTTAGATACGCAGTATTTT.

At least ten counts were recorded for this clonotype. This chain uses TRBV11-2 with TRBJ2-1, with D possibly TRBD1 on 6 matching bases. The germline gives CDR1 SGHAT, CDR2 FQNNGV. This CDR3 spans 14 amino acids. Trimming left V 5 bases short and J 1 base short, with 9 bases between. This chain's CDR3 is CASSRDMSYNEQFF. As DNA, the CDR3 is TGTGCCAGCAGCCGGGACATGTCCTACAATGAGCAGTTCTTC.

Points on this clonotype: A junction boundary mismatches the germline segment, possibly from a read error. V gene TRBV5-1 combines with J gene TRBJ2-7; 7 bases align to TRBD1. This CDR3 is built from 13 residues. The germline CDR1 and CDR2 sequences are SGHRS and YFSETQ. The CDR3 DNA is TGCGCCAACAGCTTGGACAGGTCCTACGAGCAGTACTTC. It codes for CANSLDRSYEQYF.

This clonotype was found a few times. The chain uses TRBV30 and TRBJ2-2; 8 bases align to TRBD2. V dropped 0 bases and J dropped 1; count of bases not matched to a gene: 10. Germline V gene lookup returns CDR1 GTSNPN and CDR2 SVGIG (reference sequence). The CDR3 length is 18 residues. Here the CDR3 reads CAWSVPSGGPGNTGELFF. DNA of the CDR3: TGTGCCTGGAGTGTACCCAGCGGGGGACCGGGGAACACCGGGGAGCTGTTTTTT.

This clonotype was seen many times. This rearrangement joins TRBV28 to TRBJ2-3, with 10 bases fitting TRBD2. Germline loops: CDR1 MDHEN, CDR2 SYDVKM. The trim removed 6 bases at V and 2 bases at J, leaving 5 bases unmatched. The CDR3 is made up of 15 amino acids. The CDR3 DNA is TGTGCCAGCAGGCTAGCGGGGGACCACACAGATACGCAGTATTTT. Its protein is CASRLAGDHTDTQYF.

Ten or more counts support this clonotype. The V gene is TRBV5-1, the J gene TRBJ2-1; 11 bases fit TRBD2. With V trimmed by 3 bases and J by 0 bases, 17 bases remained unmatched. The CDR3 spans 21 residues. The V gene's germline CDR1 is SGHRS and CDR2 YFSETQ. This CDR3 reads CASSSDRSSGGLSSSYNEQFF. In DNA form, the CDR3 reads TGCGCCAGCAGCTCCGACCGGTCTAGCGGGGGGCTCTCTAGCTCCTACAATGAGCAGTTCTTC.

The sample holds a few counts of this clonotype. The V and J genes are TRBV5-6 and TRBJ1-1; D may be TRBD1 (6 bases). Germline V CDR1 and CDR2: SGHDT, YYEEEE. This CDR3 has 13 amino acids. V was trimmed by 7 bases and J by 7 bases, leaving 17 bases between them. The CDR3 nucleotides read TGTGCCAGCGCGAAACAGGGTTGGGTTGAAGCTTTCTTT. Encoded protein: CASAKQGWVEAFF.

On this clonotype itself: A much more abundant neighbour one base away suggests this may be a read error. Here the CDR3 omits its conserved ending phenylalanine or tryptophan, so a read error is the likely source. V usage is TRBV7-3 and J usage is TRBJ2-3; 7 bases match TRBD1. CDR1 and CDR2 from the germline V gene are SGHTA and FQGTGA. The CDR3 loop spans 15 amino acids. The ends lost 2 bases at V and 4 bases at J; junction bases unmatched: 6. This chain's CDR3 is CASSLYRGGADTQYS. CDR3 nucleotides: TGTGCCAGCAGCTTATACAGGGGCGGCGCAGATACGCAGTATTCT.

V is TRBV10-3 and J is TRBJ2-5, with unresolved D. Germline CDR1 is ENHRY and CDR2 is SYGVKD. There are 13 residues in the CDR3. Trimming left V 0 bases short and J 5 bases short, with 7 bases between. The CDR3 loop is CAISESNFETQYF. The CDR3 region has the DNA TGTGCCATCAGTGAGTCGAATTTTGAGACCCAGTACTTC.

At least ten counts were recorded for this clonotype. CDR3 region: CSASRDNLRQPQHF. CDR3 coding DNA: TGCAGTGCCAGCCGGGACAACCTAAGGCAGCCCCAGCATTTT. J is TRBJ1-5 and V is TRBV20-1; a possible D gene is TRBD1 (6 bases). The CDR3 spans 14 residues. The V gene's germline CDR1 is DFQATT and CDR2 SNEGSKA (reference sequence). V was pared by 6 bases and J by 7 bases, with 19 bases between.

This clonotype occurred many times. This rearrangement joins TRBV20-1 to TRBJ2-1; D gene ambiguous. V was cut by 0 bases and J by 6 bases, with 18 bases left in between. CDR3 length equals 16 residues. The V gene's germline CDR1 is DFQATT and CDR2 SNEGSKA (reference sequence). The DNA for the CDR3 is TGCAGTGCTAGAGATGTGGGAACAGCCGAGGCCAATGAGCAGTTCTTC. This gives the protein CSARDVGTAEANEQFF.

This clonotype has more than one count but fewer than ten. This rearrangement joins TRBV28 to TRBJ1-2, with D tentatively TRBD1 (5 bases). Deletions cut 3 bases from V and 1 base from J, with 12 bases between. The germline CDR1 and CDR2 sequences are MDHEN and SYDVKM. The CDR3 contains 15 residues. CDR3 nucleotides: TGTGCCAGCAGTTTTGATGGGGGTCATAACTATGGCTACACCTTC. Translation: CASSFDGGHNYGYTF.

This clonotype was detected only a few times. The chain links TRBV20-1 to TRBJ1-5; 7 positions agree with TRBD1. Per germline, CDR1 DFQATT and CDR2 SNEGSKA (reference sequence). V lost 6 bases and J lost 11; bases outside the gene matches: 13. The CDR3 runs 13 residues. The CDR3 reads CSAITTGQRAQHF. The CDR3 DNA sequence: TGCAGTGCCATTACTACGGGACAGAGGGCCCAGCATTTT.

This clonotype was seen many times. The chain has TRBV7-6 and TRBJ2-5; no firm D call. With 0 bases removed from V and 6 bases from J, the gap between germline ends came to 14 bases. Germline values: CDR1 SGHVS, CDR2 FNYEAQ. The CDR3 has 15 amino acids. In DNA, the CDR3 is TGTGCCAGCAGCTTAGCGGGTTCCGGGTCAAAGACCCAGTACTTC. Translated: CASSLAGSGSKTQYF.

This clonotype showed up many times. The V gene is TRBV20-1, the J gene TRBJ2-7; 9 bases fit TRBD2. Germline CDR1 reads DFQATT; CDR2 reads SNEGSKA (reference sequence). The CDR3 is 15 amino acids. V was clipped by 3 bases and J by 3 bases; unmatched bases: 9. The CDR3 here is CSASYIWREGYEQYF. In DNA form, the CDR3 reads TGCAGTGCTAGTTACATTTGGCGGGAGGGCTACGAGCAGTACTTC.